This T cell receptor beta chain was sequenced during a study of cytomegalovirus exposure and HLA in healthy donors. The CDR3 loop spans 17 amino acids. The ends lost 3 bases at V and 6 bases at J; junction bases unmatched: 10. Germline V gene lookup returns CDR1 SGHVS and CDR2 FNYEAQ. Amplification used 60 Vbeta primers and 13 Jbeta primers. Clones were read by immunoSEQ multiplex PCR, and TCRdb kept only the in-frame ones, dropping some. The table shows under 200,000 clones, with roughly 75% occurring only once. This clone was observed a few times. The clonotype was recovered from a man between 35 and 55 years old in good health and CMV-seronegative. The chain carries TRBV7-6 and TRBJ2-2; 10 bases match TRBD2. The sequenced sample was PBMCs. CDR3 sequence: CASSLNPSGSEAGELFF. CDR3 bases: TGTGCCAGCAGCTTGAATCCTAGCGGGAGCGAGGCCGGGGAGCTGTTTTTT.